The 11 T cell receptor beta chains presented below share a single source sample, sequenced in a study of T cells in localized non-small cell lung cancer (TCRdb year 2020). The method behind the library was the immunoSEQ multiplex PCR assay. Drawn from immuneACCESS, this table holds only the in-frame rearrangements with V and J called that TCRdb kept. Clones are partly lost; checked studies trace under half to an unresolved V gene and leave the rest unexplained. The sample data list 1,300 to 1,500 clones, and roughly 24% of these were observed just once. Together, the top ten hold 8.5% to 12% of the sample. The specimen was normal lung tissue next to the tumor, collected before any cancer treatment. These receptors all stem from a male donor aged 60 or older with stage II lung adenocarcinoma.

This chain uses TRBV15 with TRBJ2-3; TRBD2 matches at 9 bases. The V and J ends lost 0 bases and 5 bases, in that order; junction bases with no gene match: 9. CDR3 length equals 17 residues. Germline values: CDR1 LNHNV, CDR2 YYDKDF (reference sequence). CDR3 nucleotides: TGTGCCACCAGCAGAGATCAAGGCGGGAGGGCCAAAGATACGCAGTATTTT. Translated, it gives CATSRDQGGRAKDTQYF.

This clone was counted once. The V call is TRBV19, the J call TRBJ1-5; the D is unclear. Germline V lookup: CDR1 LNHDA, CDR2 SQIVND (reference sequence). The CDR3 is 13 residues long. V was trimmed by 1 base and J by 8 bases, leaving 9 bases between them. The CDR3 coding sequence is TGTGCCAGTAGTATAGGGGTTGGTGAGCCCCAGCATTTT. It specifies CASSIGVGEPQHF.

This clone was observed a few times. The chain's CDR3 is CATSSSPTGDQPQHF. CDR3 sequence (DNA): TGTGCCACCAGCTCATCCCCAACCGGCGATCAGCCCCAGCATTTT. J is TRBJ1-5 and V is TRBV15, with no clear D. V lost 5 bases and J lost 5, with 16 bases in between. CDR1 LNHNV and CDR2 YYDKDF come from the germline V gene (reference sequence). This CDR3 is built from 15 residues.

The genes are TRBV9 and TRBJ1-1, with TRBD1 identical over 8 bases. V shed 0 bases and J 10 bases; nucleotides not matched to a gene: 11. The CDR3 spans 15 residues. Looked up from germline, CDR1 is SGDLS and CDR2 is YYNGEE. CDR3 loop: CASSVATGGAGAAFF. DNA of the CDR3: TGTGCCAGCAGCGTAGCTACAGGGGGTGCGGGGGCAGCTTTCTTT.

This clone was observed once. The chain links TRBV14 to TRBJ2-1; D uncertain. There are 14 residues in the CDR3. Trimming pared 1 base from V and 9 bases from J, leaving 13 bases between. CDR1 is SGHDN, CDR2 FVKESK, per germline. The CDR3 loop is CASSQAYNLGEQFF. The CDR3 coding sequence is TGTGCCAGCAGCCAAGCATACAACTTGGGTGAGCAGTTCTTC.

The chain joins TRBV9 to TRBJ2-1, with unresolved D. This CDR3 region has 12 residues. The V end lost 5 bases, the J end lost 13 bases, and 16 bases lay between the germline ends. Germline V gene data show CDR1 as SGDLS and CDR2 as YYNGEE. The CDR3 sequence: CASSPPRLPQFF. The DNA of the CDR3 is TGTGCCAGCAGTCCCCCGCGACTCCCTCAGTTCTTC.

The J gene is TRBJ2-2, the V gene TRBV27; D uncertain. Looked up from germline, CDR1 is MNHEY and CDR2 is SMNVEV (reference sequence). The CDR3 is made up of 13 amino acids. Trimming took off 6 bases at V and 6 bases at J, with 11 bases between the two ends. The chain's CDR3 is CASRVGFAGELFF. CDR3 nucleotide sequence: TGTGCCAGCAGGGTAGGGTTTGCCGGGGAGCTGTTTTTT.

This clone turned up a few times. V is TRBV12-5 and J is TRBJ2-2, with D perhaps assigned TRBD1 or TRBD2 (5 bases each). The germline V gene has CDR1 LGHNT and CDR2 FRNRAP. The CDR3 length is 15 residues. The CDR3 nucleotides are TGTGCCAGCAACTCCGGGACCCTGAACACCGGGGAGCTGTTTTTT. Residues: CASNSGTLNTGELFF.

This clone has a handful of counts. V gene TRBV19 combines with J gene TRBJ1-2; the D is unclear. This CDR3 region has 14 residues. Trimming took off 1 base at V and 1 base at J, with 7 bases between the two ends. Germline V gives CDR1 LNHDA, CDR2 SQIVND (reference sequence). The CDR3 spells CASSIGRDNYGYTF. CDR3 DNA: TGTGCCAGTAGTATAGGTCGGGATAACTATGGCTACACCTTC.

This sequence joins TRBV5-1 and TRBJ2-5; perhaps D is TRBD1 or TRBD2 (5 bases each). Germline loops: CDR1 SGHRS, CDR2 YFSETQ. With 1 base removed from V and 3 bases from J, the gap between germline ends came to 19 bases. The CDR3 is 17 residues long. As DNA, the CDR3 is TGCGCCAGCAGCTTGCGTTCGGGACGGGCAGCGGAAGAGACCCAGTACTTC. This translates into CASSLRSGRAAEETQYF.

The chain is built from TRBV11-3 and TRBJ1-5, with D possibly TRBD1 on 5 matching bases. Per the germline V gene, CDR1 is SGHNT and CDR2 is YENEEA. V was cut by 5 bases and J by 7 bases, with 15 bases left in between. The CDR3 extends over 14 amino acids. CDR3 protein: CASSPGGGIQPQHF. The CDR3 DNA is TGTGCCAGCAGCCCCGGTGGGGGTATCCAGCCCCAGCATTTT.